A single sample gave rise to the 3 T cell receptor beta chains below, sequenced in a study of identical twins. One entry per CDR3 protein, called by TCRdb with MiXCR from the 5' RACE reads. The repertoire holds around 690,000 distinct CDR3 sequences, with 21% as singletons. These data also featured in a second study, about T cells expressing NK-cell markers.

Specimen: PBMCs. The receptors were gathered from a woman younger than 35 in good health.

CDR3 sequence reads: CASSEWPPPGARDEQYF. CDR3 bases: TGTGCCAGCAGTGAATGGCCCCCGCCCGGGGCAAGGGACGAGCAGTACTTC. This chain connects TRBV25-1 to TRBJ2-7; D possibly matches TRBD1 or TRBD2 (5 bases each). V gave up 1 base and J gave up 5 bases, with 21 bases separating them. This CDR3 spans 17 amino acids. CDR1 and CDR2 (germline): MGHDK, SYGVNS.

The rearrangement links TRBV11-2 to TRBJ2-3; 8 positions match TRBD2. The junction had 6 bases not matched to a gene; V was cut back by 5 bases and J by 2 bases. Per germline, CDR1 SGHAT and CDR2 FQNNGV. This CDR3 has 15 residues. CDR3 residues: CASSTTSGITDTQYF. The CDR3 bases are TGTGCCAGCAGCACAACTAGCGGCATCACAGATACGCAGTATTTT. The full variable domain, completed using reference TRBV11-2 and TRBJ2-3, is EAGVAQSPRYKIIEKRQSVAFWCNPISGHATLYWYQQILGQGPKLLIQFQNNGVVDDSQLPKDRFSAERLKGVDSTLKIQPAKLEDSAVYLCASSTTSGITDTQYFGPGTRLTVL.

This rearrangement joins TRBV5-1 to TRBJ2-1; perhaps TRBD1 as D (6 bases). The V end lost 4 bases, the J end lost 7 bases, and 15 bases lay between the germline ends. This CDR3 is 14 amino acids long. Germline V gene lookup returns CDR1 SGHRS and CDR2 YFSETQ. CDR3 sequence: CASSDSGQGNEQFF. The CDR3 DNA reads TGCGCCAGCAGCGATTCAGGGCAGGGGAATGAGCAGTTCTTC.